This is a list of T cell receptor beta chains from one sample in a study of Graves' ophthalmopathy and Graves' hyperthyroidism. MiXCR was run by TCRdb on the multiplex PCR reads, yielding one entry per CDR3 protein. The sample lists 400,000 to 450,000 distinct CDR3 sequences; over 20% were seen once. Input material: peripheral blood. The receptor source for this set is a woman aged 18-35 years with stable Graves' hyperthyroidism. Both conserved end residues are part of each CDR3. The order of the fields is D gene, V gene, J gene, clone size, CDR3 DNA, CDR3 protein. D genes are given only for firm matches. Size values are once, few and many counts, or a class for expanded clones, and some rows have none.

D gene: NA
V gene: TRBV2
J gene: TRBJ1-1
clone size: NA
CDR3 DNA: TGTGCCAGCATTTCCTGGATTTCTAACACTGAAGCTTTCTTT
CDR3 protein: CASISWISNTEAFF

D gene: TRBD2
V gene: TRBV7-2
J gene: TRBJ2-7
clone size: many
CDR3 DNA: TGTGCCAACAGCTCCCTGACTAGCGTGGAAGACGAGCAGTACTTC
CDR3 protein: CANSSLTSVEDEQYF

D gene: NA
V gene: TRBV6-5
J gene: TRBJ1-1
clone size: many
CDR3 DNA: TGTGCCAGCGGCACATATGACAGGAATAATGAAGCTTTCTTT
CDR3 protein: CASGTYDRNNEAFF

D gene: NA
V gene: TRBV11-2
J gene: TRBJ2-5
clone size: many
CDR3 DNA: TGTGCCAGCAGCTTAGGGGGGGCATACGAGACCCAGTACTTC
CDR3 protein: CASSLGGAYETQYF

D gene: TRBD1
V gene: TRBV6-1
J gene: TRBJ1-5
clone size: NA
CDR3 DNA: TGTGCCAGCAGTGGGACAGGGGGATATAGCAATCAGCCCCAGCATTTT
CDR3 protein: CASSGTGGYSNQPQHF

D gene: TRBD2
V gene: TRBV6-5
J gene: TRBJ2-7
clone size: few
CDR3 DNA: TGTGCCAGCAGTTACTCCTCCAGTGGCAGCGGGGGAGAGCAGTACTTC
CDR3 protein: CASSYSSSGSGGEQYF

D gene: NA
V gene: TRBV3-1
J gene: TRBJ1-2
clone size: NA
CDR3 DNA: TGTGCCAGCAGCCAAGATACCCCAGGGAACTATGGCTACACCTTC
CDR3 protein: CASSQDTPGNYGYTF

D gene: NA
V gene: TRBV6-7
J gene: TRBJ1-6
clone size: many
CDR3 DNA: TGTGCCAGCAGTTACCCGAGGGCGAGGGAGACCTATAATTCACCCCTCCACTTT
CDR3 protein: CASSYPRARETYNSPLHF

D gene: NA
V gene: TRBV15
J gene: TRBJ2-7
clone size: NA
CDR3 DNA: TGTGCCACCGGCTGTTGCGGGACAGCCACCCTCTACGAGCAGTACTTC
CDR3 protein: CATGCCGTATLYEQYF

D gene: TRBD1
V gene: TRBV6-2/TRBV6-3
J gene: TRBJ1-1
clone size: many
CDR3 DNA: TGTGCCAGCAGCAAACAGGGGGCGCGGTGGGGGGCTGAAGCTTTCTTT
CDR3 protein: CASSKQGARWGAEAFF

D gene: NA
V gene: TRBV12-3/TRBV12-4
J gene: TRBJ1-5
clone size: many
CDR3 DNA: TGTGCCAGCAGTTTAGCGTATGATCAGCCCCAGCATTTT
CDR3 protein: CASSLAYDQPQHF

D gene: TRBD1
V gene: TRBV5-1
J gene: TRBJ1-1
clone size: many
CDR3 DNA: TGCGCCAGCAGCCCCCCGGACAGGGAGGGCACTGAAGCTTTCTTT
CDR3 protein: CASSPPDREGTEAFF

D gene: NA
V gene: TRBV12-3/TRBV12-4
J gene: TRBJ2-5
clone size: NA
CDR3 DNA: TGTGCCAGCAGACTCTCGGGACAAGAGACCCAGTACTTC
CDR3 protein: CASRLSGQETQYF

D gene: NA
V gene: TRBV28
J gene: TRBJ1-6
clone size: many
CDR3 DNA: TGTGCCAGCAGTTTAGCAGGGAACTATAATTCACCCCTCCACTTT
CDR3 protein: CASSLAGNYNSPLHF

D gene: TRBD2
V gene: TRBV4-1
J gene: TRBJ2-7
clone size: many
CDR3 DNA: TGCGCCAGCAGCCAAGTCGGGAGGGCCTCCGAGCAGTACTTC
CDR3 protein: CASSQVGRASEQYF

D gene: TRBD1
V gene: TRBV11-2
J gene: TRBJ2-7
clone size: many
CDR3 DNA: TGTGCCAGCAGCCCACACCCGGGACAGGGTTTCGAGCAGTACTTC
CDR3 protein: CASSPHPGQGFEQYF

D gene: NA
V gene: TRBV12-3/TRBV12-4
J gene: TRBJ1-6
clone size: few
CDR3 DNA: TGTGCCAGCACCCCTTGGGGGGCTAATTCACCCCTCCACTTT
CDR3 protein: CASTPWGANSPLHF

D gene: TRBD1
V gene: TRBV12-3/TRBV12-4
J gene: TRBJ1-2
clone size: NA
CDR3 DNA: TGTGCCAGCAGTTACGGGACAGGGGGTTACTATGGCTACACCTTC
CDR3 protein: CASSYGTGGYYGYTF

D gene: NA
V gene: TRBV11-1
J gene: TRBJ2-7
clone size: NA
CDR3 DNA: TGTGCCAGCAGCCCTAAACTTTGGCGCGCCGGAGGGTACGAGCAGTACTTC
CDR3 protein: CASSPKLWRAGGYEQYF

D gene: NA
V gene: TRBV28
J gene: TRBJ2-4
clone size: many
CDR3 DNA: TGTGCCAGCAGTACCCTAGGGGGGACCGCCAAAAACATTAAGTACTTC
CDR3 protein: CASSTLGGTAKNIKYF

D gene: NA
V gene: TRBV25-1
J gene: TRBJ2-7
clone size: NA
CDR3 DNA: TGTGCCAGCAGTCAAGGCCAGAAAGGGGACTACGAGCAGTACTTC
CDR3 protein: CASSQGQKGDYEQYF

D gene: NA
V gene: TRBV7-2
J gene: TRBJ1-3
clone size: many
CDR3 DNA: TGTGCCAGCAGCATAAGGGGAGACGGAAACACCATATATTTT
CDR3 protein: CASSIRGDGNTIYF

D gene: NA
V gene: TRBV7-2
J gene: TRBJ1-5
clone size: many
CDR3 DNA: TGTGCCAGCAGCCACGGTTATAGCAATCAGCCCCAGCATTTT
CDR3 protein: CASSHGYSNQPQHF

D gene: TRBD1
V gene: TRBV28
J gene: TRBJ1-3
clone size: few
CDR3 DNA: TGTGCCAGCAGTTTTGCCGGGACAGGGGTTGGAAACACCATATATTTT
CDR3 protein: CASSFAGTGVGNTIYF

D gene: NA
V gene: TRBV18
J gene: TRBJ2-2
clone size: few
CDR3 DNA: TGTGCCAGCTCACCGGAGGGAATCGGGGAGCTGTTTTTT
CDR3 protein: CASSPEGIGELFF

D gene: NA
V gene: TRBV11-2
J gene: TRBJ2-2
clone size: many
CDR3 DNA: TGTGCCAGCAGCCTTTCTCGGTCCGGGGAGCTGTTTTTT
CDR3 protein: CASSLSRSGELFF

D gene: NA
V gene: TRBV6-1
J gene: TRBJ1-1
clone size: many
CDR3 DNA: TGTGCCAGCTCTACTGGGGAAGTCACTGAAGCTTTCTTT
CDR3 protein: CASSTGEVTEAFF

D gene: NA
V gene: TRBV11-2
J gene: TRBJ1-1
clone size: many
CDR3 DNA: TGTGCCAGCAGTTCAGGACCTATGAACACTGAAGCTTTCTTT
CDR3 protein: CASSSGPMNTEAFF

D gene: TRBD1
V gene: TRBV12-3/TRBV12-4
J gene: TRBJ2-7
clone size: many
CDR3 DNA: TGTGCCAGCAGTTTAAGATTGTGGGGGACAGGGTCCTACGAGCAGTACTTC
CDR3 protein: CASSLRLWGTGSYEQYF

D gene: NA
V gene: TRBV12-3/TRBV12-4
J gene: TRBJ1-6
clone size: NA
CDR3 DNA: TGTGCCAGCAGTCCAGGGCGGTCTTCACCCCTCCACTTT
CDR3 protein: CASSPGRSSPLHF

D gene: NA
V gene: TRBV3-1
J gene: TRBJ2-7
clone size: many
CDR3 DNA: TGTGCCAGCAGCCAAACCACTTCCTACGAGCAGTACTTC
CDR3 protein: CASSQTTSYEQYF

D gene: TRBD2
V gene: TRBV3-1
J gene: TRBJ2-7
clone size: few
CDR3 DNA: TGTGCCAGCTGGGATTGGCGGGAGGGCCTTGAGGAGCAGTACTTC
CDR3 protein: CASWDWREGLEEQYF

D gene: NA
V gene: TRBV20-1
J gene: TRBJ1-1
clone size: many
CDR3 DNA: TGCAGTGCTAGACCTGCTGGTAGGAACACTGAAGCTTTCTTT
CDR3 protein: CSARPAGRNTEAFF

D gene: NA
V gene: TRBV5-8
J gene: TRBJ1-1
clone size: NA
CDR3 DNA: TGTGCCAGCAGCTTTTCATACTTGGTGAACACTGAAGCTTTCTTT
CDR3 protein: CASSFSYLVNTEAFF